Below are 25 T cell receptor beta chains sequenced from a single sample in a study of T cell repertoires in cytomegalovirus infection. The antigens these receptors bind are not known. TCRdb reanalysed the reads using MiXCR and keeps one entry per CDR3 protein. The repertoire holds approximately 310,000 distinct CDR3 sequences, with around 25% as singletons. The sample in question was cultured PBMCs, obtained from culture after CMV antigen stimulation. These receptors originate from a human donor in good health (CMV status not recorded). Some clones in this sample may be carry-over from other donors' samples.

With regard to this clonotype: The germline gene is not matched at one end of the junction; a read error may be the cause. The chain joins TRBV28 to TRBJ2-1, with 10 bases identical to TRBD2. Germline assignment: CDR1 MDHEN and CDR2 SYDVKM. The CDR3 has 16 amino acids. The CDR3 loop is CASSLYTSGEYNEQFF. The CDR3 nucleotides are TGTGCCAGCAGCTTATATACTAGCGGGGAATACAATGAGCAGTTCTTC.

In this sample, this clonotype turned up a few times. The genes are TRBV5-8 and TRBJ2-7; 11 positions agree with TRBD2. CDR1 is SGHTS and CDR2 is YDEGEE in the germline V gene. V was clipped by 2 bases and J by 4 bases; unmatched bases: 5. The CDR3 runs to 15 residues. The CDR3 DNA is TGTGCCAGCAGCTTCTGGCTAGCGGGAGGATACGAGCAGTACGTC. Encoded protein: CASSFWLAGGYEQYV.

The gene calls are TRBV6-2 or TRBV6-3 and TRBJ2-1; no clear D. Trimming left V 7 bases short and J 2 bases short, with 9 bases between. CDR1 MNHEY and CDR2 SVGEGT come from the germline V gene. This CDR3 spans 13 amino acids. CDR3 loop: CASTTSPYNEQFF. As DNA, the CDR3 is TGTGCCAGCACCACCTCTCCCTACAATGAGCAGTTCTTC.

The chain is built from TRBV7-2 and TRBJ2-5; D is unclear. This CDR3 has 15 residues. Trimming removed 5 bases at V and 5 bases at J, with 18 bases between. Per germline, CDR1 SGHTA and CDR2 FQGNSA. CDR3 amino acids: CASSPTQRGGETQYF. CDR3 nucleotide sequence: TGTGCCAGCAGCCCAACGCAGCGAGGTGGGGAGACCCAGTACTTC. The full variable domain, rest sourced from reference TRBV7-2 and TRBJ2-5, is GAGVSQSPSNKVTEKGKDVELRCDPISGHTALYWYRQSLGQGLEFLIYFQGNSAPDKSGLPSDRFSAERTGGSVSTLTIQRTQQEDSAVYLCASSPTQRGGETQYFGPGTRLLVL.

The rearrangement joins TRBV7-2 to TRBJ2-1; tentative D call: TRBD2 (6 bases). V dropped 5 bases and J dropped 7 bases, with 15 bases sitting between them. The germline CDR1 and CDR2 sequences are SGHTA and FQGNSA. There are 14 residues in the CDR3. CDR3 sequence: CASSPLGGTNEQFF. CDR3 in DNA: TGTGCCAGCAGCCCGCTCGGGGGAACAAATGAGCAGTTCTTC.

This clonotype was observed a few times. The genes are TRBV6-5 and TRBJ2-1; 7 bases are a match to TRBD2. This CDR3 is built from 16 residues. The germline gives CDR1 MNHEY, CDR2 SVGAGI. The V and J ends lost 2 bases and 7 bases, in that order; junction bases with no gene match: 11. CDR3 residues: CASSYRLAGVENEQFF. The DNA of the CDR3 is TGTGCCAGCAGTTACCGTCTGGCGGGAGTGGAGAATGAGCAGTTCTTC.

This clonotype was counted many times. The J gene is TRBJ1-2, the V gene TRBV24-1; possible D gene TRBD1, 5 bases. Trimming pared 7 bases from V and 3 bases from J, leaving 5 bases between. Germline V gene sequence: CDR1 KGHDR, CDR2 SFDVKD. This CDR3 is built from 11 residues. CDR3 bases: TGTGCCACCAGGGGGGACTATGGCTACACCTTC. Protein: CATRGDYGYTF.

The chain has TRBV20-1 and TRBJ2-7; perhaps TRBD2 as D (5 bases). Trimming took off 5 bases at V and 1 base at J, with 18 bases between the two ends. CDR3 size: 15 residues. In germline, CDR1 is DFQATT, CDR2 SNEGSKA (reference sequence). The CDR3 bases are TGCAGTGCTCCAAAAGCGGCACGCCCTTCCTACGAGCAGTACTTC. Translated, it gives CSAPKAARPSYEQYF.

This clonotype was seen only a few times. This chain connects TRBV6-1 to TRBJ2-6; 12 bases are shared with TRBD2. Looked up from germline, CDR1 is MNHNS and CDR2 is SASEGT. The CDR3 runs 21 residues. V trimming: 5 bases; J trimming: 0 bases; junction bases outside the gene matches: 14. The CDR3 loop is CASSYELAGGSTTSGANVLTF. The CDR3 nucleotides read TGTGCCAGCAGTTATGAGCTAGCGGGAGGGTCAACAACCTCTGGGGCCAACGTCCTGACTTTC.

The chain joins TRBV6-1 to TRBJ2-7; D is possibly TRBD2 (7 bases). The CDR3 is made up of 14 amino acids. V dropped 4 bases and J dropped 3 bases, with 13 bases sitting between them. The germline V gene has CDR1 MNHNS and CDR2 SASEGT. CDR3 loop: CASSVRGANYEQYV. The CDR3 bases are TGTGCCAGCAGTGTTCGGGGGGCGAACTACGAGCAGTACGTC.

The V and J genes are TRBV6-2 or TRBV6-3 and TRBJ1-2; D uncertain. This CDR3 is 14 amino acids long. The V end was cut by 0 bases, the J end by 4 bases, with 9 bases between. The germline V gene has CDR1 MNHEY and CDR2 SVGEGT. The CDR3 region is CASSYSTQLYGYTF. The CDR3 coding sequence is TGTGCCAGCAGTTACTCGACACAGCTCTATGGCTACACCTTC.

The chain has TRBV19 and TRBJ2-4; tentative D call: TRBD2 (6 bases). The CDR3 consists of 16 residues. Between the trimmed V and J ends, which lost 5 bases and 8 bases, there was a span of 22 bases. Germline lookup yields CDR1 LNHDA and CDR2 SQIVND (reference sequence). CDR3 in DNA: TGTGCCAGTAGTCGAACAACTGGAGGGTTTCGGGACATTCAGTACTTC. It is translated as CASSRTTGGFRDIQYF.

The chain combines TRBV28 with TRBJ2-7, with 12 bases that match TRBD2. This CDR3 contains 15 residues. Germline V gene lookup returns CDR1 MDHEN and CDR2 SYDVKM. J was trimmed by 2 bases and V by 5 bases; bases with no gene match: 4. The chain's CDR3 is CASSPTSGGTYEQYF. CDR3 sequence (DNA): TGTGCCAGCAGTCCGACTAGCGGGGGAACCTACGAGCAGTACTTC.

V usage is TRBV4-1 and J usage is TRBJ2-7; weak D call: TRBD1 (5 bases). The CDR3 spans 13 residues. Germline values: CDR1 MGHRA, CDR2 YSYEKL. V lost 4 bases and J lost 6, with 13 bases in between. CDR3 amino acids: CASSPQAGGEQYF. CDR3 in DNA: TGCGCCAGCAGCCCACAGGCCGGCGGCGAGCAGTACTTC.

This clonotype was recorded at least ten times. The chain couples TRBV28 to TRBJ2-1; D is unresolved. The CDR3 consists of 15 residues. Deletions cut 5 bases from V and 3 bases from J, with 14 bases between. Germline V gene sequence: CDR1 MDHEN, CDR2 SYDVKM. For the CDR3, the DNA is TGTGCCAGCAGTAGCCAGGTGAGGAACTACAATGAGCAGTTCTTC. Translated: CASSSQVRNYNEQFF.

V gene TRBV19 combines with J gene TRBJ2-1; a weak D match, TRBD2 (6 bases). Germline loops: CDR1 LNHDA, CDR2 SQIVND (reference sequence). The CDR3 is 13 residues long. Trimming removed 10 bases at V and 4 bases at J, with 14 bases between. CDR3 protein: CATQRDLYNEQFF. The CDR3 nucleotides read TGTGCCACCCAGAGGGACTTGTACAATGAGCAGTTCTTC.

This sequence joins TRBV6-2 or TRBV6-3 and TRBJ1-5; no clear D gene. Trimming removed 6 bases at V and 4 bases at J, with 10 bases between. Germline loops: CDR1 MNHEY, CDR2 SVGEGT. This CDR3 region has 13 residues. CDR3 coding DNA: TGTGCCAGCAGCCAGACACGTAATCAGCCCCAGCATTTT. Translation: CASSQTRNQPQHF.

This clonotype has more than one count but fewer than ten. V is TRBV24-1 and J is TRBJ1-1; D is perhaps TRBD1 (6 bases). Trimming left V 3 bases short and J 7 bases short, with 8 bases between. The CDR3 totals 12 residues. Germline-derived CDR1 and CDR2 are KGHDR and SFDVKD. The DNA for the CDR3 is TGTGCCACCAGTGATACAGGGAGTGAAGCTTTCTTT. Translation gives CATSDTGSEAFF.

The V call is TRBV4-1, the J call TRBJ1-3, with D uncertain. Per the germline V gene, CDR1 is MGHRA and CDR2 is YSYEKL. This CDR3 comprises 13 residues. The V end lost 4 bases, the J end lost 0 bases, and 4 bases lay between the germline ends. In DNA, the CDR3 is TGCGCCAGCAGCCCCCTCTCTGGAAACACCATATATTTT. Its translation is CASSPLSGNTIYF.

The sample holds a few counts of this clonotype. The CDR3 nucleotides are TGCAGCGTTGAAGAGCCGGACAGGGACGTGACTGAAGCTTTCTTT. Protein product: CSVEEPDRDVTEAFF. The J gene is TRBJ1-1, the V gene TRBV29-1; TRBD1 matches 8 bases. Looked up from germline, CDR1 is SQVTM and CDR2 is ANQGSEA. Unmatched junction bases numbered 8, after V lost 0 bases and J lost 5 bases. The CDR3 covers 15 residues.

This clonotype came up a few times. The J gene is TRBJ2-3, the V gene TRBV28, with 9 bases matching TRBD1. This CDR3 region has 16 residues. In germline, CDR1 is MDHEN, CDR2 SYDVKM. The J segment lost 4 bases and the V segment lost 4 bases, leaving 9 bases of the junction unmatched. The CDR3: CASSYSGTGWADTQYF. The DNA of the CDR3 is TGTGCCAGCAGTTACTCCGGGACAGGGTGGGCAGATACGCAGTATTTT.

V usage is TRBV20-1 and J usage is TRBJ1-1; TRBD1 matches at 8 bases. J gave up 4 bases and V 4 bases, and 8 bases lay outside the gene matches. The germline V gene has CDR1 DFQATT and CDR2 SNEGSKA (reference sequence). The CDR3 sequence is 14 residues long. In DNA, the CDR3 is TGCAGTGCTACCGACAGGGGTGGCCGCACTGAAGCTTTCTTT. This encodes CSATDRGGRTEAFF.

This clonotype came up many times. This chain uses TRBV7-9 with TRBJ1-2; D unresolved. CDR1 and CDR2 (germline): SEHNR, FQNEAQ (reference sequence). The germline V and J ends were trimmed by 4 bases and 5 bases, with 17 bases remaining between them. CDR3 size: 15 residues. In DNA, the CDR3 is TGTGCCAGCAGCTCCCTCACCTCGGCAGCTTATGGCTACACCTTC. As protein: CASSSLTSAAYGYTF.

The CDR3 DNA reads as TGTGCCAGCAGTTTATTCGACATGGTGGGCTACACCTTC. It yields the protein CASSLFDMVGYTF. The chain combines TRBV12-3 or TRBV12-4 with TRBJ1-2; D ambiguous. Trimming took off 2 bases at V and 8 bases at J, with 12 bases between the two ends. There are 13 residues in the CDR3.

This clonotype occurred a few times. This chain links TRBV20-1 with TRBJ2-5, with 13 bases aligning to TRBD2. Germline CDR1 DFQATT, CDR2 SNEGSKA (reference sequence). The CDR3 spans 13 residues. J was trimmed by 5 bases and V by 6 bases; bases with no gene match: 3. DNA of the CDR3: TGCAGTGCCGGACTAGCGGGAGTTGAGACCCAGTACTTC. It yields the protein CSAGLAGVETQYF.